This TCR beta chain came from a study of blood T cell repertoires in COVID-19. Libraries were prepared by immunoSEQ multiplex PCR; TCRdb keeps only in-frame clonotypes and omits some of them. The sample holds some 180,000 clones, about 80% seen once. The CDR3 runs 16 residues. CDR1 and CDR2 (germline): SGHRS, YFSETQ. V trimming: 2 bases; J trimming: 3 bases; junction bases outside the gene matches: 5. This sequence was found in a man between 65 and 85 years old with active or convalescent COVID-19. V gene TRBV5-1 combines with J gene TRBJ2-2; the match to TRBD1 covers 9 bases. Material: peripheral blood. The CDR3 protein is CASSFPGTGYTGELFF. The CDR3 bases are TGCGCCAGCAGCTTCCCCGGGACAGGGTACACCGGGGAGCTGTTTTTT.